This entry is about one TCR beta chain. Its cognate antigen has yet to be identified. No much larger clonotype is one base removed from it; base qualities were not supplied. This sample stems from a study of control samples from healthy donors and cancer patients (dated by TCRdb to between 2020 and 2021). V lost 7 bases and J lost 0 bases, and the count of bases not matched to a germline gene is 9. According to the germline V gene, CDR1 reads SGHRS and CDR2 reads YFSETQ. From cysteine to phenylalanine, the CDR3 is 17 amino acids long. The read is trimmed to its CDR3 DNA, 51 bases read in frame from base 1. Libraries came from the immunoSEQ multiplex PCR assay. Sourced from immuneACCESS, this table was stored by TCRdb with only in-frame sequences that have V and J called. A share of the clones is absent; for the studies checked, an unresolved V gene accounts for under half, and the remainder has no known explanation. The sample table contains approximately 52,000 clones; only one count was recorded for roughly 87% of them. The top ten constitute more than 12% of the sample.

Recombination joined TRBV5-1 with TRBJ2-3; 12 middle bases align to TRBD2. The specimen was PBMCs. This TCR was sampled from a man in his sixties with head and neck cancer. The CDR3 reads as follows: CASLRGLAGSSTDTQYF. The DNA reads TGCGCCAGCCTTAGAGGACTAGCGGGGTCTAGCACAGATACGCAGTATTTT.